This T cell receptor (beta chain) was identified during a study of long-term antiretroviral therapy in people with HIV. Regarding the study as a whole: Specimen acquisition occurred between the mid-2000s and the late 2010s, potentially under older ART regimens. Whereas controls had wider CDR3 length ranges, HIV repertoires had narrower ones.

At the survey level, the v3.0 immunoSEQ assay was run. Libraries were prepared by immunoSEQ multiplex PCR; TCRdb keeps only in-frame clonotypes and omits some of them. The table has fewer than 30,000 clones, almost 85% seen once. Germline V CDR1 and CDR2: LNHDA, SQIVND (reference sequence). Losses at the gene ends were 5 bases for V and 0 bases for J; bases not matched to a gene: 7. This CDR3 spans 15 amino acids. This clone was counted between two and nine times. Its specificity is not known. The chain joins TRBV19 to TRBJ2-7, with 7 bases matching TRBD1. The receptor's source is a woman aged 25 to 45 with HIV. Sample: unsorted PBMCs, taken 1.1 years before starting antiretroviral therapy. The CDR3 here is CASSRGGTRSYEQYF. CDR3 DNA sequence: TGTGCCAGTAGTCGAGGGGGCACTCGCTCCTACGAGCAGTACTTC.